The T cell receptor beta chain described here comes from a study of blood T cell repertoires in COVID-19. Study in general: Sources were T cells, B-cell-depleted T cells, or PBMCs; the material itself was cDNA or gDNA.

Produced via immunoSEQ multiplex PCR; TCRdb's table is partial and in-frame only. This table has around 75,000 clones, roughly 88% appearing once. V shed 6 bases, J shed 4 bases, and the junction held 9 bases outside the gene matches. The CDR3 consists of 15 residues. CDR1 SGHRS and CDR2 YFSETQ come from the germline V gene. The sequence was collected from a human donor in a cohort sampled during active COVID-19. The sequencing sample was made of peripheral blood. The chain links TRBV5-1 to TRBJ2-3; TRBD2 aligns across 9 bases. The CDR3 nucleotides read TGCGCCAGCACCCTCCCTAGCGGGAACTCAGATACGCAGTATTTT. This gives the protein CASTLPSGNSDTQYF.